This TCR beta chain was found in a study of shared clonotypes between healthy human individuals. Across the study: Plates per donor: three CD4 naive, three CD4 memory, two CD8 naive, one CD8 memory.

This clone was observed a few times. The split of CD4+ cells yielded CD45RA+ naive and CD45RA-negative memory subsets. Trimming at V came to 8 bases and at J to 4 bases, leaving 2 bases not matched to a gene. CDR1 is SNHLY, CDR2 FYNNEI, per germline. The CDR3 extends over 12 amino acids. Genomic DNA belonging to each subset was distributed in equal measure over several immunoSEQ plates. Repertoires were generated with immunoSEQ multiplex PCR, while TCRdb's copy carries only in-frame clones and drops some. This table holds some 200,000 clones, roughly 70% found once. The rearrangement links TRBV2 to TRBJ2-3; 8 nucleotides align to TRBD2. The receptor's source is a young man in good health. The sequenced sample was memory CD4+ T cells sorted from blood. Documented subset: CD45RA-negative fraction. CDR3 nucleotide sequence: TGTGCCAGCCGGGAGGGCTCAGATACGCAGTATTTT. Residues: CASREGSDTQYF.